This note documents a single T cell receptor beta chain sequence. Its antigen is currently unknown. The J segment lost 1 base and the V segment lost 6 bases, leaving 5 bases of the junction unmatched. Germline V lookup: CDR1 SGHTA, CDR2 FQGNSA. CDR3 size: 15 residues. Of the isolated RNA, all was reverse transcribed, and so the sequenced material was expressed TCRB transcripts. The repertoire was sequenced with immunoSEQ multiplex PCR; TCRdb's copy has only in-frame clones and lacks some. The sample holds some 350,000 clones, approximately 13% seen once. This sample is drawn from a study of beta chain features in type 1 diabetes. Broader study findings: Sequencing the cDNA could make cells with high TCR expression show up more than they should. The influence of HLA type on TCRB rearrangement stayed undetermined. TCRB CDR3 length was moderately but significantly reduced in all four CD4+ subsets of Type 1 diabetes patients.

Sequenced sample: naive CD4+ T cells from blood. This sequence joins TRBV7-2 and TRBJ2-2, with 7 bases aligning to TRBD1. This clonotype was sampled from a woman aged 18-30 years with type 1 diabetes. The CDR3 here is CASRDRQGNTGELFF. In nucleotides, the CDR3 is TGTGCCAGCAGGGACCGACAGGGGAACACCGGGGAGCTGTTTTTT.